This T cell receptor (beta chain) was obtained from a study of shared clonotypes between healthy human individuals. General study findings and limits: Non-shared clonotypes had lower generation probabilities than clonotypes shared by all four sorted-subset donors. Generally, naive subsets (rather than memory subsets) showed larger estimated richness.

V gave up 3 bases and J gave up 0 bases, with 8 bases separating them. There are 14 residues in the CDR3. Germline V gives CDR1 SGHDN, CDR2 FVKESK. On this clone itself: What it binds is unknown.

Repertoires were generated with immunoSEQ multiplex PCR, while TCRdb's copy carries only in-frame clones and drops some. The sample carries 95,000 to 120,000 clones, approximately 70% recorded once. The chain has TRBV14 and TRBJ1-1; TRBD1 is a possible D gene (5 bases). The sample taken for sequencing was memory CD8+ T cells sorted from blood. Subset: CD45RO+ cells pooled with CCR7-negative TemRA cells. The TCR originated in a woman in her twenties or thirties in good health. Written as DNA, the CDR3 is TGTGCCAGCAGCCAGGGCAGGGTGAACACTGAAGCTTTCTTT. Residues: CASSQGRVNTEAFF.